A single sample is the source of the 27 T cell receptor beta chains below, sequenced in a study of yellow fever vaccine responses in identical twins. MiXCR was run by TCRdb on the RT-PCR reads, yielding one entry per CDR3 protein. The data contain about 960 distinct CDR3 sequences, approximately 80% of them seen just once; the ten biggest clones take up roughly 25%. The sequencing used T cells from blood (PBMCs), unsorted or a sorted subset (not recorded which), collected before or after yellow fever vaccination (not recorded which). The receptors stem from a female donor who received the yellow fever vaccine.

There are a few counts of this clonotype. The V gene is TRBV15, the J gene TRBJ1-1; TRBD1 matches at 8 bases. This CDR3 region has 18 residues. The V segment lost 3 bases and the J segment 3 bases; nucleotides outside the gene matches: 15. Germline V lookup: CDR1 LNHNV, CDR2 YYDKDF (reference sequence). Here the CDR3 reads CATSSHGTGGQRDTEAFF. CDR3 bases: TGTGCCACCAGCAGCCACGGGACAGGCGGACAGCGGGACACTGAAGCTTTCTTT. Using reference TRBV15 and TRBJ1-1 for the parts outside the CDR3, the full variable domain is DAMVIQNPRYQVTQFGKPVTLSCSQTLNHNVMYWYQQKSSQAPKLLFHYYDKDFNNEADTPDNFQSRRPNTSFCFLDIRSPGLGDTAMYLCATSSHGTGGQRDTEAFFGQGTRLTVV.

In its sample, this clonotype was seen a few times. The genes are TRBV10-3 and TRBJ1-2, with D possibly being TRBD1 (5 bases). Trimming shortened V by 2 bases and J by 4 bases, and 8 bases separated the two germline ends. This CDR3 region has 13 residues. Germline CDR1 reads ENHRY; CDR2 reads SYGVKD. CDR3 sequence reads: CAISERDSYGYTF. CDR3 DNA: TGTGCCATCAGTGAGCGAGACAGCTATGGCTACACCTTC.

The chain combines TRBV4-3 with TRBJ1-1; D is unclear. Germline CDR1 LGHNA, CDR2 YSLEER. This CDR3 is 15 amino acids long. With 1 base removed from V and 3 bases from J, the gap between germline ends came to 12 bases. The CDR3 sequence: CASSQVASGDTEAFF. The CDR3 region has the DNA TGCGCCAGCAGCCAAGTAGCTTCCGGGGACACTGAAGCTTTCTTT.

The V gene is TRBV7-3, the J gene TRBJ2-3, with 8 positions matching TRBD2. V lost 6 bases to trimming and J lost 2 bases; unmatched junction nucleotides: 7. Germline assignment: CDR1 SGHTA and CDR2 FQGTGA. The CDR3 consists of 15 residues. CDR3 amino acids: CASRHGLADTDTQYF. CDR3 sequence (DNA): TGTGCCAGCAGACATGGACTAGCAGACACAGATACGCAGTATTTT.

This chain links TRBV10-3 with TRBJ2-7; 14 bases map to TRBD2. The CDR3 sequence is 14 residues long. Germline CDR1 is ENHRY and CDR2 is SYGVKD. J was trimmed by 7 bases and V by 10 bases; bases with no gene match: 9. CDR3 bases: TGTGCCACTCGGGGGGGACTAGCGGGAGTGGAGCAGTACTTC. Amino acids: CATRGGLAGVEQYF.

The V and J genes are TRBV6-1 and TRBJ2-5, with D maybe TRBD2 (5 bases). V lost 7 bases, J lost 1 base, and 10 bases lay in between. Per germline, CDR1 MNHNS and CDR2 SASEGT. This CDR3 has 13 amino acids. The chain's CDR3 is CASKEEFQETQYF. CDR3 coding DNA: TGTGCCAGCAAGGAGGAGTTCCAAGAGACCCAGTACTTC.

The genes are TRBV10-1 and TRBJ1-5, with D unresolved. From germline, CDR1 is WNHNN and CDR2 SYGVQD (reference sequence). CDR3 length: 15 amino acids. V lost 4 bases and J lost 7, with 17 bases in between. Here the CDR3 reads CASSAPSGSRQPQHF. Here the CDR3 DNA reads TGCGCCAGCAGTGCCCCGTCAGGTTCGCGACAGCCCCAGCATTTT.

To note about this clonotype: The germline gene is not matched at one end of the junction; a read error may be the cause. The chain employs TRBV6-1 and TRBJ1-4; D might be TRBD1 (5 bases). From germline, CDR1 is MNHNS and CDR2 SASEGT. This CDR3 has 13 residues. Written as DNA, the CDR3 is TGTGCCATCAGTGAAGGGGTTCACGAAAAACTGTTTTTT. Its protein is CAISEGVHEKLFF.

The chain employs TRBV10-1 and TRBJ1-1; D is uncertain. The CDR3 consists of 15 residues. V shed 2 bases and J shed 1 base, with 11 bases lying between them. The germline V gene encodes CDR1 WNHNN and CDR2 SYGVQD (reference sequence). The CDR3: CASSENDRTNTEAFF. For the CDR3, the DNA is TGCGCCAGCAGTGAGAACGACCGGACGAACACTGAAGCTTTCTTT.

This clonotype was observed a few times. The V gene is TRBV23-1, the J gene TRBJ1-2, with D possibly TRBD1 on 5 matching bases. TRBV23-1 is labeled an ORF, and its function is uncertain. The CDR3 consists of 15 residues. V shed 3 bases and J shed 4 bases, with 15 bases lying between them. The CDR3 DNA reads TGCGCCAGCAGTCAGAGGGGTGGCAGCCTCTATGGCTACACCTTC. Translated: CASSQRGGSLYGYTF.

This clonotype came up once. The genes are TRBV4-1 and TRBJ1-5, with D tentatively TRBD1 (5 bases). This CDR3 contains 15 residues. Germline V CDR1 and CDR2: MGHRA, YSYEKL. The germline V and J ends were trimmed by 0 bases and 4 bases, with 10 bases remaining between them. The CDR3 sequence: CASSQEMGQNQPQHF. The CDR3 nucleotides read TGCGCCAGCAGCCAAGAAATGGGGCAGAATCAGCCCCAGCATTTT.

As DNA, the CDR3 is TGCGCCAGCAGTGAAGGACAGGTTCGTCAGCCCCAGCATTTT. This sequence encodes CASSEGQVRQPQHF. The chain employs TRBV10-1 and TRBJ1-5; 7 nucleotides match TRBD1. This CDR3 is 14 amino acids long. Per the germline V gene, CDR1 is WNHNN and CDR2 is SYGVQD (reference sequence). Unmatched junction bases numbered 5, after V lost 3 bases and J lost 6 bases.

This clonotype was counted only a few times. V gene TRBV20-1 combines with J gene TRBJ1-6; D gene uncertain. Trimming pared 6 bases from V and 7 bases from J, leaving 4 bases between. This CDR3 is built from 10 residues. Germline values: CDR1 DFQATT, CDR2 SNEGSKA (reference sequence). The CDR3 coding sequence is TGCAGTGCCTCCAATTCACCCCTCCACTTT. Its protein is CSASNSPLHF.

The V gene is TRBV15, the J gene TRBJ1-1; the D gene is possibly TRBD1 (6 bases). CDR3 length: 14 residues. Germline CDR1 reads LNHNV; CDR2 reads YYDKDF (reference sequence). Trimming removed 5 bases from V and 0 bases from J, with 10 bases in between. This chain's CDR3 is CATSLRTVNTEAFF. The CDR3 DNA sequence: TGTGCCACCAGCCTAAGGACAGTGAACACTGAAGCTTTCTTT.

The V call is TRBV11-1, the J call TRBJ2-7; D unclear. Germline V gives CDR1 SGHAT, CDR2 FQDESV (reference sequence). The V end was cut by 1 base, the J end by 2 bases, with 6 bases between. The CDR3 length is 13 residues. CDR3 protein: CASSLDIAYEQYV. The CDR3 nucleotides are TGTGCCAGCAGCTTAGATATCGCCTACGAGCAGTACGTC.

J is TRBJ2-3 and V is TRBV6-4; 11 positions agree with TRBD1. Trimming took 0 bases from V and 4 from J; bases not matched to a gene: 0. Germline V lookup: CDR1 MRHNA, CDR2 SNTAGT. This CDR3 has 15 residues. CDR3 bases: TGTGCCAGCAGTGACTCGGGACAGGGGGCAGATACGCAGTATTTT. Protein: CASSDSGQGADTQYF.

V is TRBV7-6 and J is TRBJ2-3, with D maybe TRBD2 (6 bases). The V end lost 5 bases, the J end lost 7 bases, and 19 bases lay between the germline ends. The CDR3 sequence is 15 residues long. Germline CDR1 reads SGHVS; CDR2 reads FNYEAQ. The CDR3 region is CASSPGGSSAYTQYF. The DNA for the CDR3 is TGTGCCAGCAGCCCAGGAGGGAGCTCTGCCTATACGCAGTATTTT.

The chain employs TRBV20-1 and TRBJ2-5; D possibly corresponds to TRBD2 (6 bases). Germline V lookup: CDR1 DFQATT, CDR2 SNEGSKA (reference sequence). This CDR3 contains 14 residues. Trimming removed 2 bases from V and 1 base from J, with 11 bases in between. The CDR3 sequence is CSARRSGGQETQYF. The CDR3 DNA sequence: TGCAGTGCTAGACGGTCCGGGGGCCAAGAGACCCAGTACTTC.

The chain combines TRBV4-1 with TRBJ2-7; D could derive from TRBD1 or TRBD2 (5 bases each). Trimming pared 3 bases from V and 3 bases from J, leaving 15 bases between. In germline, CDR1 is MGHRA, CDR2 YSYEKL. The CDR3 has 15 residues. The CDR3 DNA is TGCGCCAGCAGCCAGTATAATCGAGGGGACTACGAGCAGTACTTC. It specifies CASSQYNRGDYEQYF.

The chain employs TRBV13 and TRBJ1-1; D is ambiguous. The CDR3 covers 11 residues. Germline CDR1 PRHDT, CDR2 FYEKMQ (reference sequence). The ends were cut back, 5 bases at V and 8 bases at J, with 9 bases in the middle. The CDR3 DNA follows: TGTGCCAGCAGCGCCGTGGGAGAAGCTTTCTTT. Protein sequence: CASSAVGEAFF.

V and J are TRBV6-2 or TRBV6-3 and TRBJ1-1; weak D call: TRBD1 (5 bases). CDR3 length: 15 amino acids. Looked up from germline, CDR1 is MNHEY and CDR2 is SVGEGT. V lost 6 bases, J lost 8 bases, and 22 bases lay in between. CDR3 DNA: TGTGCCAGCAGCCTCGGGCAGGGCGGTGTCGAGGAAGCTTTCTTT. Encoded protein: CASSLGQGGVEEAFF.

This clonotype appeared a few times. The chain uses TRBV11-1 and TRBJ2-6; TRBD2 is a possible D gene (5 bases). The V and J ends lost 3 bases and 0 bases respectively, with 6 bases between them. The CDR3 runs to 15 residues. Germline values: CDR1 SGHAT, CDR2 FQDESV (reference sequence). DNA of the CDR3: TGTGCCAGCAGCTTCGGGGACTCTGGGGCCAACGTCCTGACTTTC. As protein: CASSFGDSGANVLTF.

V gene TRBV20-1 combines with J gene TRBJ1-1, with a tentative D call TRBD1 (6 bases). The germline V and J ends were trimmed by 3 bases and 0 bases, with 14 bases remaining between them. Germline lookup yields CDR1 DFQATT and CDR2 SNEGSKA (reference sequence). The CDR3 extends over 15 amino acids. Written as DNA, the CDR3 is TGCAGTGCTAGGAGGCAGGGGCTAATGAACACTGAAGCTTTCTTT. Translated, it gives CSARRQGLMNTEAFF.

The chain is built from TRBV6-1 and TRBJ2-1; D gene uncertain. CDR1 and CDR2 from the germline V gene are MNHNS and SASEGT. The V end was cut by 7 bases, the J end by 8 bases, with 12 bases between. The CDR3 runs 12 residues. The CDR3, as DNA: TGTGCCAGCAAAGAGGTCTCTGATGAGCAGTTCTTC. Translating gives CASKEVSDEQFF.

The chain links TRBV11-1 to TRBJ2-1; D not certain. V lost 0 bases to trimming and J lost 2 bases, with 5 bases between them. This CDR3 is 14 amino acids long. The germline gives CDR1 SGHAT, CDR2 FQDESV (reference sequence). The CDR3 nucleotides are TGTGCCAGCAGCTTAGCTGAAACCTACAATGAGCAGTTCTTC. Its translation: CASSLAETYNEQFF.

V usage is TRBV11-1 and J usage is TRBJ1-2; possible D gene TRBD1, 6 bases. The V end lost 5 bases, the J end lost 6 bases, and 22 bases lay between the germline ends. This CDR3 is built from 16 residues. The V gene's germline CDR1 is SGHAT and CDR2 FQDESV (reference sequence). In DNA form, the CDR3 reads TGTGCCAGCAGCCAGGGGTCGGCCGAACATGTACATGGCTACACCTTC. Translated: CASSQGSAEHVHGYTF.

The V gene is TRBV14, the J gene TRBJ2-1, with D unresolved. This CDR3 is 14 amino acids long. With 4 bases removed from V and 0 bases from J, the gap between germline ends came to 7 bases. The germline CDR1 and CDR2 sequences are SGHDN and FVKESK. The CDR3 DNA is TGTGCCAGCAGCCGGTTGGGCTCCTACAATGAGCAGTTCTTC. Amino acid sequence: CASSRLGSYNEQFF. Together with reference TRBV14 and TRBJ2-1, the CDR3 gives the full variable domain: EAGVTQFPSHSVIEKGQTVTLRCDPISGHDNLYWYRRVMGKEIKFLLHFVKESKQDESGMPNNRFLAERTGGTYSTLKVQPAELEDSGVYFCASSRLGSYNEQFFGPGTRLTVL.